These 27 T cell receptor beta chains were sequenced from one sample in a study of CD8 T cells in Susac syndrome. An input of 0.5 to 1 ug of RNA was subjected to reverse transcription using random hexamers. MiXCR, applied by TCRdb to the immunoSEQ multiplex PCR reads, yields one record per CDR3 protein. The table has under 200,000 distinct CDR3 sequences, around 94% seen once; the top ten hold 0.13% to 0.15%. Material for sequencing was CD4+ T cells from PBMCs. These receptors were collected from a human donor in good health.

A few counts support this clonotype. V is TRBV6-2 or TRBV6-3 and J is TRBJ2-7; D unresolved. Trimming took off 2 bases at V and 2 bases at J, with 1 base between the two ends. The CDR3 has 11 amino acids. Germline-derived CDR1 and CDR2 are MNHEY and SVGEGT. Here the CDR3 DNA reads TGTGCCAGCAGTTACACCTACGAGCAGTACTTC. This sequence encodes CASSYTYEQYF.

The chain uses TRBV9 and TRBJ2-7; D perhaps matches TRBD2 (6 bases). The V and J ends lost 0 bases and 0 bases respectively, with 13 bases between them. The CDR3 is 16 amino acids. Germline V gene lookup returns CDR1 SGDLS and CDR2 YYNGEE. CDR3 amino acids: CASSVAEGLFSYEQYF. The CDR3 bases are TGTGCCAGCAGCGTAGCTGAGGGACTTTTCTCCTACGAGCAGTACTTC.

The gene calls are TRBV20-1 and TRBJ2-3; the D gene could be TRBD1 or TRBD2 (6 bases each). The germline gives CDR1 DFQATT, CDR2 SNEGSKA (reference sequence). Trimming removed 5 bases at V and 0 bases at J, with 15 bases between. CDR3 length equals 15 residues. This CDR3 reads CSAFDRRGSTDTQYF. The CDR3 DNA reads TGCAGTGCTTTCGACAGGCGGGGAAGCACAGATACGCAGTATTTT.

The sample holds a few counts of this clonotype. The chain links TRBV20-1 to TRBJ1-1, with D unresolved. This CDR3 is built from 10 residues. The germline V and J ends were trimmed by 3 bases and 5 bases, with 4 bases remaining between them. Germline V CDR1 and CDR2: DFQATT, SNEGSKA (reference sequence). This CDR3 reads CSASRTEAFF. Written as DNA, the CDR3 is TGCAGTGCTAGCCGGACTGAAGCTTTCTTT.

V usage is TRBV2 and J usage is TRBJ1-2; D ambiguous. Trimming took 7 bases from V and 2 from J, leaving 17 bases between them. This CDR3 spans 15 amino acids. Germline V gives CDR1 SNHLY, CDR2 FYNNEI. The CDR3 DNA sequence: TGTGCCAGCACCAAAAGCGGGGTACTGAACTATGGCTACACCTTC. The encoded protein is CASTKSGVLNYGYTF. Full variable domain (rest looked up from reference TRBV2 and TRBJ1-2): EPEVTQTPSHQVTQMGQEVILRCVPISNHLYFYWYRQILGQKVEFLVSFYNNEISEKSEIFDDQFSVERPDGSNFTLKIRSTKLEDSAMYFCASTKSGVLNYGYTFGSGTRLTVV.

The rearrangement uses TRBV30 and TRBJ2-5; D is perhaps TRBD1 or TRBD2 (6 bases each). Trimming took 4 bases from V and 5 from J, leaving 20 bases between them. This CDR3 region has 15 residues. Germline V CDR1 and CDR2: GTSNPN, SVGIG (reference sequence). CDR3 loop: CAWTMREGGVETQYF. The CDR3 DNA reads TGTGCCTGGACAATGCGAGAGGGGGGAGTCGAGACCCAGTACTTC.

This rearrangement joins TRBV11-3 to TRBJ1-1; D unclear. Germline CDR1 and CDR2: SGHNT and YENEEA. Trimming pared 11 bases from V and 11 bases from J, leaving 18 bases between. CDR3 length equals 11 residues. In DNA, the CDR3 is TGTGCCTGGCGAGGCCCAAGAACGGCTTTCTTT. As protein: CAWRGPRTAFF.

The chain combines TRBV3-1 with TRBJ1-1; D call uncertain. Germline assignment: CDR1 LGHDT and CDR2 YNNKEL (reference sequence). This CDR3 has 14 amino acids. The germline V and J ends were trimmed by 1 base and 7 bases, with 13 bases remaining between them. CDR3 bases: TGTGCCAGCAGCCAAGCGGGTCGTGGCCGTGAAGCTTTCTTT. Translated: CASSQAGRGREAFF.

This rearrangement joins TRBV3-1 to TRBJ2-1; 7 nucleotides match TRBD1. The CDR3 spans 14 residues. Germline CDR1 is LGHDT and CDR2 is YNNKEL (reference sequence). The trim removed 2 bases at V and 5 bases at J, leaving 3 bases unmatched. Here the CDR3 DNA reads TGTGCCAGCAGCCAACGTGACAGGGACAATGAGCAGTTCTTC. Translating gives CASSQRDRDNEQFF.

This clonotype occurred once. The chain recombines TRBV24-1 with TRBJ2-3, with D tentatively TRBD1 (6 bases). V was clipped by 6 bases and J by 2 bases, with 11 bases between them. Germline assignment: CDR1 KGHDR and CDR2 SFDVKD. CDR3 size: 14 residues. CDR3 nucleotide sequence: TGTGCCACCAGTAAGACAGGCGCCACAGATACGCAGTATTTT. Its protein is CATSKTGATDTQYF.

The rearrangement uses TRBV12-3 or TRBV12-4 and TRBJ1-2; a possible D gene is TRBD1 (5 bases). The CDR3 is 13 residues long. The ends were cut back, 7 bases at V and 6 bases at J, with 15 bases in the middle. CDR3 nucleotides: TGTGCCAGCACCCGTCGCTGGGGGGATGGCTACACCTTC. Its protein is CASTRRWGDGYTF.

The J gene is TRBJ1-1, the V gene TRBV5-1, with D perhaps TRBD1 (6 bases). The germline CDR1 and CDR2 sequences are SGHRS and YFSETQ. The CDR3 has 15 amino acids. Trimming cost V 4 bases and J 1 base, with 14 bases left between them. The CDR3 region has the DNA TGCGCCAGCAGCATCGACATGGGACAGAACACTGAAGCTTTCTTT. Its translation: CASSIDMGQNTEAFF.

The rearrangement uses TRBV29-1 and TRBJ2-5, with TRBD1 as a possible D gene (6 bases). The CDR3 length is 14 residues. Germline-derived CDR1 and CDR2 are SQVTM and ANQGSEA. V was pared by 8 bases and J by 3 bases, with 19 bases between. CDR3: CSYKQGRREETQYF. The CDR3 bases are TGCAGCTATAAACAGGGTAGGCGGGAAGAGACCCAGTACTTC.

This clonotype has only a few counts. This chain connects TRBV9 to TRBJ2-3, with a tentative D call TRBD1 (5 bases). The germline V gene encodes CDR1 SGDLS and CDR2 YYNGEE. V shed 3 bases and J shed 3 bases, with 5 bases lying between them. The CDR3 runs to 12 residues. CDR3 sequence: CASSGTTDTQYF. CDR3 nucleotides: TGTGCCAGCAGCGGGACAACAGATACGCAGTATTTT.

CDR3 loop: CASRLDGIEQYF. The CDR3 DNA is TGCGCCAGCAGACTAGACGGGATCGAGCAGTACTTC. The chain has TRBV5-1 and TRBJ2-7, with D possibly matching TRBD2 (5 bases). Germline values: CDR1 SGHRS, CDR2 YFSETQ. The CDR3 has 12 residues. The V gene lost 5 bases and the J gene lost 6 bases, with 12 bases spanning the gap.

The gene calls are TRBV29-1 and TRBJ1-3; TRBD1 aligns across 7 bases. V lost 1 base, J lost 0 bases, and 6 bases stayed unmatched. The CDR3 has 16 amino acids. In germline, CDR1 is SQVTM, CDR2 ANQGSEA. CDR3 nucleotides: TGCAGCGTTGAAGGAGTGAGGGGGCACTCTGGAAACACCATATATTTT. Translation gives CSVEGVRGHSGNTIYF.

Here the CDR3 DNA reads TGTGCCAGCAGATTTGGCGGTTCACCCCTCCACTTT. It specifies CASRFGGSPLHF. J is TRBJ1-6 and V is TRBV3-1; D is unresolved. From germline, CDR1 is LGHDT and CDR2 YNNKEL (reference sequence). The CDR3 length is 12 residues. The V end lost 6 bases, the J end lost 9 bases, and 9 bases lay between the germline ends. Drawing the rest from reference TRBV3-1 and TRBJ1-6, the complete variable domain is DTAVSQTPKYLVTQMGNDKSIKCEQNLGHDTMYWYKQDSKKFLKIMFSYNNKELIINETVPNRFSPKSPDKAHLNLHINSLELGDSAVYFCASRFGGSPLHFGNGTRLTVT.

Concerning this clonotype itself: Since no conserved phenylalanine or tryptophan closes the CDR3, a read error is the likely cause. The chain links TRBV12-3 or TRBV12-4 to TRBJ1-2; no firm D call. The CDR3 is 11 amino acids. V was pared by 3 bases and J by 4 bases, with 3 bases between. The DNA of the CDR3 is TGTGCCAGCAGTTTCTCCTATGGCTACACCTAC. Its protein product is CASSFSYGYTY.

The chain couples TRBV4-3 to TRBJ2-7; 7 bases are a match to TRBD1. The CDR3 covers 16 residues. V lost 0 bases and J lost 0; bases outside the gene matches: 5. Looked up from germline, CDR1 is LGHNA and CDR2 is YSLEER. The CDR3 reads CASSQDLAGGSYEQYF. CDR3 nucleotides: TGCGCCAGCAGCCAAGATCTCGCAGGGGGCTCCTACGAGCAGTACTTC.

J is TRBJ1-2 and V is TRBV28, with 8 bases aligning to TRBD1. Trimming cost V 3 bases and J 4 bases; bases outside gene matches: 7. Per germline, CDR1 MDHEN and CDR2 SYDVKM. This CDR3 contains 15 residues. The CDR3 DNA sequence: TGTGCCAGCAGTTTGCGTGGACAGGGCGGCTATGGCTACACCTTC. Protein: CASSLRGQGGYGYTF.

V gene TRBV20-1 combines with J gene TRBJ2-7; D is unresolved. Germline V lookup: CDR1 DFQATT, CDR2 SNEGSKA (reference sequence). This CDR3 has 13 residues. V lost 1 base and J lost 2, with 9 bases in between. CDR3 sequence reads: CSARVPEAYEQYF. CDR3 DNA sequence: TGCAGTGCTAGAGTTCCCGAGGCCTACGAGCAGTACTTC.

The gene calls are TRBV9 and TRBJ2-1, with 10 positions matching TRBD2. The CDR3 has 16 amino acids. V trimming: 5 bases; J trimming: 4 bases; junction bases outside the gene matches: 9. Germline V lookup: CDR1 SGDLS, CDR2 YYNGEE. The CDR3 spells CASSRSGGAEYNEQFF. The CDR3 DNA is TGTGCCAGCAGTAGGAGCGGGGGGGCGGAGTACAATGAGCAGTTCTTC.

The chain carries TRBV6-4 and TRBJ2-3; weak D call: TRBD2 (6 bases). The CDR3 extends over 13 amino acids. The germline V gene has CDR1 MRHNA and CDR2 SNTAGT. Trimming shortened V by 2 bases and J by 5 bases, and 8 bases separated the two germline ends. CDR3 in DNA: TGTGCCAGCAGTGACAGGGGAGGAGATACGCAGTATTTT. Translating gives CASSDRGGDTQYF.

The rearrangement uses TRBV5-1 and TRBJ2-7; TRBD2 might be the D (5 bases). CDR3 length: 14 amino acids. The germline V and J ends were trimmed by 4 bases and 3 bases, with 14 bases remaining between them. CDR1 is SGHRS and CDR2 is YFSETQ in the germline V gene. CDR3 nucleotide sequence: TGCGCCAGCAGCCTGATGGACTTACACTACGAGCAGTACTTC. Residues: CASSLMDLHYEQYF.

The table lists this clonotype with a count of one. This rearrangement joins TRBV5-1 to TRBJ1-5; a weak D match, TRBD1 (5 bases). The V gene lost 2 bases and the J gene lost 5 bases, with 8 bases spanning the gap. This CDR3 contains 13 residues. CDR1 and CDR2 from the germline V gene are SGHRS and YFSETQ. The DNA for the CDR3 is TGCGCCAGCAGCTTCGACAGTTATCAGCCCCAGCATTTT. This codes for CASSFDSYQPQHF.

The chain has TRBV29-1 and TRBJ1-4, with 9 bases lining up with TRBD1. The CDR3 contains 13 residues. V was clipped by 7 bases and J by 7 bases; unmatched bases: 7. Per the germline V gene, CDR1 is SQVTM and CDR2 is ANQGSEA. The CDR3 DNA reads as TGCAGCGCCGGGGACAGGGCCGTTGAAAAACTGTTTTTT. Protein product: CSAGDRAVEKLFF.

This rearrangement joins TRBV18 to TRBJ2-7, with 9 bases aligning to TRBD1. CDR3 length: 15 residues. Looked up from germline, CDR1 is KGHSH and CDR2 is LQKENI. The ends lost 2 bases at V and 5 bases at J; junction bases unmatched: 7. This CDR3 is CASSPFRDRVNEQYF. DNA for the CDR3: TGTGCCAGCTCACCATTCCGGGACAGGGTCAACGAGCAGTACTTC.